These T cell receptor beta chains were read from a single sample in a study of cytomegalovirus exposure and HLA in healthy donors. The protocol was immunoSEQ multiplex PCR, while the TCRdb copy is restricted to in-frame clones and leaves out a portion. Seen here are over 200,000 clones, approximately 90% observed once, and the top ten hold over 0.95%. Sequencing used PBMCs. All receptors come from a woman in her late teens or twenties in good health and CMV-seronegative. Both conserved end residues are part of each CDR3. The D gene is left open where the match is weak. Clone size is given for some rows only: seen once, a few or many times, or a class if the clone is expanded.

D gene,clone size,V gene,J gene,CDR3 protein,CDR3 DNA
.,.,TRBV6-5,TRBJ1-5,CASSLRRDNQPQHF,TGTGCCAGCAGCTTAAGGAGAGACAATCAGCCCCAGCATTTT
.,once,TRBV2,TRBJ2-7,CASTGTGYEQYF,TGTGCCAGCACCGGCACAGGGTACGAGCAGTACTTC
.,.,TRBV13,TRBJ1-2,CASSDIASGRGSGYTF,TGTGCCAGCAGCGATATCGCCTCGGGCAGGGGATCTGGCTACACCTTC
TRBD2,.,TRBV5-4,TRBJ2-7,CASSLWGIAGGSEQYF,TGTGCCAGCAGCTTGTGGGGGATCGCGGGAGGGTCCGAGCAGTACTTC
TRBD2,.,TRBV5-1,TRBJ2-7,CASSPSFSGSFPYEQYF,TGCGCCAGCAGCCCAAGCTTTAGCGGGAGCTTCCCCTACGAGCAGTACTTC
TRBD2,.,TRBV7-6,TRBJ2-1,CASSPGGGLWDEQFF,TGTGCCAGCAGCCCAGGCGGGGGGCTCTGGGATGAGCAGTTCTTC
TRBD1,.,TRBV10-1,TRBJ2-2,CASSEDPGTANTGELFF,TGCGCCAGCAGTGAGGATCCGGGGACAGCAAACACCGGGGAGCTGTTTTTT
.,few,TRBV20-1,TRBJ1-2,CSAPMEGGYTF,TGCAGTGCCCCGATGGAGGGAGGCTACACCTTC
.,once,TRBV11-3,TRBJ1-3,CASSSGNTIYF,TGTGCCAGCAGCTCGGGAAACACCATATATTTT
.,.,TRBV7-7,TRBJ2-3,CASSLGASRGDTQYF,TGTGCCAGCAGCTTAGGTGCCAGTCGGGGGGATACGCAGTATTTT
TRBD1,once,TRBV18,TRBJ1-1,CASSPFSLQGAMNTEAFF,TGTGCCAGCTCACCGTTCTCACTACAGGGGGCAATGAACACTGAAGCTTTCTTT
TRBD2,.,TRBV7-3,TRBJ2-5,CASSLTSGRLETQYF,TGTGCCAGCAGCTTAACGAGCGGGAGATTGGAGACCCAGTACTTC
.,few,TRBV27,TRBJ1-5,CASSLWAGVGKPQHF,TGTGCCAGCAGTCTCTGGGCGGGGGTGGGGAAACCCCAGCATTTT
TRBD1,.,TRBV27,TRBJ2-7,CASSIDREYEQYF,TGTGCCAGCAGTATTGACAGGGAATACGAGCAGTACTTC
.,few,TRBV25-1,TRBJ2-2,CASSELIGVGELFF,TGTGCCAGCAGCGAACTCATCGGGGTCGGGGAGCTGTTTTTT
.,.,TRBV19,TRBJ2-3,CASSIGGFTDTQYF,TGTGCCAGTAGTATCGGGGGTTTCACAGATACGCAGTATTTT
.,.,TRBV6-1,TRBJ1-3,CASFSSGNTIYF,TGTGCCAGCTTTAGCTCTGGAAACACCATATATTTT
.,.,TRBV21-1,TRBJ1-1,CASSKGHPRNTEAFF,TGTGCCAGCAGCAAAGGACACCCCCGGAACACTGAAGCTTTCTTT
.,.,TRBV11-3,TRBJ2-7,CASSLEGVGGEQYF,TGTGCCAGCAGCTTAGAGGGCGTAGGTGGCGAGCAGTACTTC
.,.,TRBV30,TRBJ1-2,CAWTVGSRYGYTF,TGTGCCTGGACCGTGGGCAGCAGATATGGCTACACCTTC
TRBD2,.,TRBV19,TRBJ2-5,CASSPSGIQETQYF,TGTGCCAGTAGTCCTAGCGGGATCCAAGAGACCCAGTACTTC
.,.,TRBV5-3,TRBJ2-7,CARSSLGQGVSYEQYF,TGTGCCAGAAGCTCCCTGGGTCAGGGCGTCTCCTACGAGCAGTACTTC
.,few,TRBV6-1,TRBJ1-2,CASSVLTVQSGYTF,TGTGCCAGCAGTGTTCTGACAGTGCAGTCTGGCTACACCTTC
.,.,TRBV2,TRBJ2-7,CASRDNGYEQYF,TGTGCCAGCCGGGACAACGGCTACGAGCAGTACTTC
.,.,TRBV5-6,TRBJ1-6,CASSLYGAQRAPLHF,TGTGCCAGCAGCTTATATGGGGCTCAGCGGGCACCCCTCCACTTT
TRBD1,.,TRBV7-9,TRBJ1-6,CASSRGQGIDNSPLHF,TGTGCCAGCAGCCGTGGACAGGGGATAGATAATTCACCCCTCCACTTT
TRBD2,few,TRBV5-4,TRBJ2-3,CASSSIAGGRNTQYF,TGTGCCAGCAGCTCAATAGCGGGGGGGCGAAATACGCAGTATTTT
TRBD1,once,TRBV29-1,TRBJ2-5,CSVAGTGVETQYF,TGCAGCGTGGCCGGGACAGGGGTGGAGACCCAGTACTTC
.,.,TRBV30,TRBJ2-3,CAWTLQPLGFTDTQYF,TGTGCCTGGACCCTACAACCCCTGGGCTTTACAGATACGCAGTATTTT
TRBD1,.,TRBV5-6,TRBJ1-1,CASRSRQGAYTEAFF,TGTGCCAGCAGATCGAGACAGGGGGCCTACACTGAAGCTTTCTTT
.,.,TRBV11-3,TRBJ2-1,CASSLISTEEQFF,TGTGCCAGCAGCTTAATTTCCACTGAGGAGCAGTTCTTC
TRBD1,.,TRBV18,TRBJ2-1,CASSPQAQGRYNEQFF,TGTGCCAGCTCACCCCAGGCACAGGGGCGTTACAATGAGCAGTTCTTC
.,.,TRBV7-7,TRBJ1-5,CASSPRWVTQTNQPQHF,TGTGCCAGCAGCCCCCGATGGGTGACACAGACCAATCAGCCCCAGCATTTT
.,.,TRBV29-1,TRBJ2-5,CSVVGQYQETQYF,TGCAGCGTTGTGGGACAATACCAAGAGACCCAGTACTTC
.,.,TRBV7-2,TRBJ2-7,CASSSLVELYF,TGTGCCAGCAGCTCCCTTGTAGAACTGTACTTC
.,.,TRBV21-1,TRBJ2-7,CASSKRTGRNEQYF,TGTGCCAGCAGCAAGAGGACAGGGAGAAACGAGCAGTACTTC
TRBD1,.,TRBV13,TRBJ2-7,CASSLFQGAMNEQYF,TGTGCCAGCAGCTTATTCCAGGGGGCTATGAACGAGCAGTACTTC
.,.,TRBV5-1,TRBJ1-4,CASSLAANSVNEKLFF,TGCGCCAGCAGCTTGGCCGCGAATAGCGTTAATGAAAAACTGTTTTTT
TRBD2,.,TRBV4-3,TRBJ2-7,CASSHGLAGYEQYF,TGCGCCAGCAGCCACGGACTAGCGGGCTACGAGCAGTACTTC
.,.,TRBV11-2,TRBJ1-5,CASSLGGGNQPQHF,TGTGCCAGCAGCTTAGGGGGGGGCAATCAGCCCCAGCATTTT
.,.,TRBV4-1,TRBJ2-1,CASSQDGAGQFF,TGCGCCAGCAGCCAAGATGGCGCGGGGCAGTTCTTC
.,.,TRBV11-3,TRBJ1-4,CASSGVTGVNEKLFF,TGTGCCAGCAGCGGCGTAACGGGGGTGAATGAAAAACTGTTTTTT
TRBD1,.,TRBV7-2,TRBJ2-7,CASSLGGTGAPYEQYF,TGTGCCAGCAGCTTGGGTGGGACAGGGGCCCCCTACGAGCAGTACTTC
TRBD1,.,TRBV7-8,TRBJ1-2,CATSTGTNYGYTF,TGTGCCACTTCGACAGGGACTAACTATGGCTACACCTTC
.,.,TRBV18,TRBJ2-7,CASSQVPGVYEQYF,TGTGCCAGCTCGCAAGTTCCGGGTGTCTACGAGCAGTACTTC
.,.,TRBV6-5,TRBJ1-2,CASSFEGRYGYTF,TGTGCCAGCAGTTTCGAGGGCCGGTATGGCTACACCTTC
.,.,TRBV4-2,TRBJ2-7,CASSPTEYEQYF,TGTGCCAGCAGCCCCACAGAGTACGAGCAGTACTTC
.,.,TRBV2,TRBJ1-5,CASSVIANQPQHF,TGTGCCAGCAGTGTAATAGCAAATCAGCCCCAGCATTTT
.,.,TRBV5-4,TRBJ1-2,CASSFTGINYGYTF,TGTGCCAGCAGCTTTACCGGGATTAACTATGGCTACACCTTC
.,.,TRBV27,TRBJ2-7,CASSPGKFGEQYF,TGTGCCAGCAGTCCCGGGAAATTTGGGGAGCAGTACTTC
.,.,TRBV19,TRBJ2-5,CASSIRAAGETQYF,TGTGCCAGTAGTATTAGGGCCGCGGGGGAGACCCAGTACTTC
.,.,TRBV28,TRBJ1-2,CASSLRGNYGYTF,TGTGCCAGCAGTTTACGAGGGAACTATGGCTACACCTTC
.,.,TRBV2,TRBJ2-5,CASLGQPEETQYF,TGCGCCAGCCTAGGACAGCCTGAAGAGACCCAGTACTTC
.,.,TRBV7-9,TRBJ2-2,CASSPPVPRVRNTGELFF,TGTGCCAGCAGCCCTCCCGTCCCTCGGGTGAGGAACACCGGGGAGCTGTTTTTT
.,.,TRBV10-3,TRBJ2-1,CAISLNNEQFF,TGTGCCATCAGCCTTAACAATGAGCAGTTCTTC
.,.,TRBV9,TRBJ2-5,CASSVGGSLQETQYF,TGTGCCAGCAGCGTAGGGGGCAGTCTCCAAGAGACCCAGTACTTC